Below are 3 T cell receptor beta chains sequenced from a single sample in a study of response to subunit inactivated influenza vaccine. One entry per CDR3 protein, called by TCRdb with MiXCR from the RT-PCR reads. The sample consists of some 540,000 distinct CDR3 sequences, approximately 22% of them appearing once. These data also featured in a second study, about T cells expressing NK-cell markers. From that report: For TCR beta, cDNA was produced by 5'RACE template switching with UMIs.

The source material was CD4+ T cells sorted from PBMCs, sampled less than 13 days after vaccination. These receptors were obtained from a middle-aged man who received an inactivated influenza vaccine.

This chain joins TRBV7-6 and TRBJ2-5; 9 nucleotides align to TRBD2. The CDR3 extends over 14 amino acids. Germline V gene data show CDR1 as SGHVS and CDR2 as FNYEAQ. V trimming: 7 bases; J trimming: 0 bases; junction bases outside the gene matches: 3. The CDR3, as DNA: TGTGCCAGCACCCTAGCGGGGAACCAAGAGACCCAGTACTTC. Translating it yields CASTLAGNQETQYF.

In its sample, this clonotype was seen a few times. The rearrangement joins TRBV2 to TRBJ2-5; a weak D match, TRBD2 (5 bases). Germline V gives CDR1 SNHLY, CDR2 FYNNEI. This CDR3 contains 15 residues. V was pared by 6 bases and J by 5 bases, with 19 bases between. The CDR3 region has the DNA TGTGCCAGCAGCCAAGAGAGGGTTATGCGGGAGACCCAGTACTTC. Its protein is CASSQERVMRETQYF.

J is TRBJ2-7 and V is TRBV20-1, with 11 nucleotides matching TRBD2. The V gene's germline CDR1 is DFQATT and CDR2 SNEGSKA (reference sequence). The length of the CDR3 is 15 residues. The ends lost 3 bases at V and 5 bases at J; junction bases unmatched: 9. Here the CDR3 DNA reads TGCAGTGCTAGGATTCTGGGGGGACTAGCGGACGAGCAGTACTTC. Protein sequence: CSARILGGLADEQYF.